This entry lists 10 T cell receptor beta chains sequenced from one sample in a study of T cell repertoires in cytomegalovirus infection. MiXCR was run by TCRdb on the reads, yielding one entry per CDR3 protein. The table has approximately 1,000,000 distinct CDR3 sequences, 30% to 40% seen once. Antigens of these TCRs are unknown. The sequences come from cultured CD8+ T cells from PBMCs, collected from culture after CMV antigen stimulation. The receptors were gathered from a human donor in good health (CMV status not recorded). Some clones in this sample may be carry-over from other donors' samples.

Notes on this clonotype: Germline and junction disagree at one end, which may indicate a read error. CDR3 protein: CANSPRTGEGKLFF. The CDR3 DNA sequence: TGTGCCAACAGCCCCCGGACAGGGGAGGGAAAACTGTTTTTT. The chain links TRBV7-9 to TRBJ1-4; 9 bases agree with TRBD1. The CDR3 has 14 amino acids. Germline CDR1 reads SEHNR; CDR2 reads FQNEAQ (reference sequence).

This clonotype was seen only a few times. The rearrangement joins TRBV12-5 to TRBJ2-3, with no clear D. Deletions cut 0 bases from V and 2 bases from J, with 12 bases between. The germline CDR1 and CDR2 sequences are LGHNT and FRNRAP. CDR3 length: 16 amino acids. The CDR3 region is CASGLVTNSNTDTQYF. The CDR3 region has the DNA TGTGCTAGTGGTTTGGTAACGAACTCCAACACAGATACGCAGTATTTT.

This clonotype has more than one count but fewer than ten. The CDR3 bases are TGTGCCAGCAGCTTCTTAGGGGATGATGAAAAACTGTTTTTT. Translated, it gives CASSFLGDDEKLFF. The rearrangement links TRBV5-4 to TRBJ1-4; a weak D match, TRBD1 (5 bases). Trimming left V 2 bases short and J 6 bases short, with 11 bases between. The germline V gene encodes CDR1 SGHNT and CDR2 YYREEE (reference sequence). There are 14 residues in the CDR3.

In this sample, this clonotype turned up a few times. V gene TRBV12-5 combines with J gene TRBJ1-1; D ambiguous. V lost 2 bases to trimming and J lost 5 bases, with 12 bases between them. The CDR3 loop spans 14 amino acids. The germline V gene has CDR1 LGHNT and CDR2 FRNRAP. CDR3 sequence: CASGLNPGMTEAFF. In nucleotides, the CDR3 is TGTGCTAGTGGTTTGAACCCGGGGATGACTGAAGCTTTCTTT.

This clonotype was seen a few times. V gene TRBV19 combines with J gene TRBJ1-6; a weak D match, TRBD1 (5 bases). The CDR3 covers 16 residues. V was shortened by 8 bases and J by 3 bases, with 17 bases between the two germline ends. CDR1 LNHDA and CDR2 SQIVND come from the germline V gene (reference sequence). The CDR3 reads CASRHVGGIYNSPLHF. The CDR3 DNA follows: TGTGCCAGTCGCCATGTGGGGGGAATCTATAATTCACCCCTCCACTTT.

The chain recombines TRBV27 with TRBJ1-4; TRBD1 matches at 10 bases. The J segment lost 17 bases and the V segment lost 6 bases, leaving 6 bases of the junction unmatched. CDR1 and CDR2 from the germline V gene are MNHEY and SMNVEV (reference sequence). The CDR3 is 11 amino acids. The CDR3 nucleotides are TGTGCCAGCAGAGACAGGGGGCGGATTTTTTTT. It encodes CASRDRGRIFF.

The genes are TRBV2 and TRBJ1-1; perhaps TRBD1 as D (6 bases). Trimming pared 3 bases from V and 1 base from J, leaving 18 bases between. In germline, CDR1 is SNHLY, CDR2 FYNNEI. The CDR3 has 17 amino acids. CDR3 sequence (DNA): TGTGCCAGCAGTGAGCTCTGGGAAAGGGGGGCGAACACTGAAGCTTTCTTT. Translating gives CASSELWERGANTEAFF.

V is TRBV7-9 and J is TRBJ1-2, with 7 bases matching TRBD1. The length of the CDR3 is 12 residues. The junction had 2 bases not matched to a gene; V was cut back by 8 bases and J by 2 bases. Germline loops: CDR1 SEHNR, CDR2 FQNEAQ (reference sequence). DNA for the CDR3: TGTGCCAGCGTACAGGGGAACTATGGCTACACCTTC. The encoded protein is CASVQGNYGYTF.

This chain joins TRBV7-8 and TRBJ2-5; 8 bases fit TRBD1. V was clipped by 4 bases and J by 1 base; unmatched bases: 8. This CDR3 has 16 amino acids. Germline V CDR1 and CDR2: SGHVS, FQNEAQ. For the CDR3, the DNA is TGTGCCAGCAGCTCCATGTGGGACAGGCCCCAAGAGACCCAGTACTTC. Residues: CASSSMWDRPQETQYF. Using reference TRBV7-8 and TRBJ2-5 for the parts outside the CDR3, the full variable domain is GAGVSQSPRYKVAKRGQDVALRCDPISGHVSLFWYQQALGQGPEFLTYFQNEAQLDKSGLPSDRFFAERPEGSVSTLKIQRTQQEDSAVYLCASSSMWDRPQETQYFGPGTRLLVL.

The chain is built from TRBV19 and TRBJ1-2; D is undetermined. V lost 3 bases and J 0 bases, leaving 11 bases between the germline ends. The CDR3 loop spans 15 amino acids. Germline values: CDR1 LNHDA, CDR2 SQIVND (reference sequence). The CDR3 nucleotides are TGTGCCAGTAGTATGGAAGACAAAGCTAACTATGGCTACACCTTC. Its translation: CASSMEDKANYGYTF. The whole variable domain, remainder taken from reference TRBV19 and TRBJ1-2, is DGGITQSPKYLFRKEGQNVTLSCEQNLNHDAMYWYRQDPGQGLRLIYYSQIVNDFQKGDIAEGYSVSREKKESFPLTVTSAQKNPTAFYLCASSMEDKANYGYTFGSGTRLTVV.